The clone carrying this T cell receptor beta chain was seen at least ten times. Its target is not known. This sample is part of a study of post-analysis software for immune sequencing data. Study information: Relapsing-remitting, secondary progressive and progressive-relapsing courses of multiple sclerosis were included.

The CDR3 is 17 amino acids. CDR1 and CDR2 from the germline V gene are SQVTM and ANQGSEA. V gave up 4 bases and J gave up 0 bases, with 21 bases separating them. Every TCR beta cDNA library bore unique molecular identifiers. Between roughly 1 and 10 million T cells gave rise to some 450,000 cDNA molecules. TCRdb fed the PCR reads into MiXCR, producing one record per CDR3 protein. The sample consists of about 800,000 distinct CDR3 sequences, 25% to 30% of them appearing once. The study's findings and limits: Multiple sclerosis patients showed significantly lower normalized Chao1 diversity than controls did. Strong co-clustering by F measure was evident for samples that had been prepared in the same batch. A handful of TRBV segments, including TRBV5-6, TRBV5-1 and TRBV20-1, were more frequent in patients than controls.

The material sequenced was blood. The chain has TRBV29-1 and TRBJ1-2, with D possibly matching TRBD1 (5 bases). This TCR came from a girl aged 5-17 years with multiple sclerosis. The CDR3 reads CSVVGGEDLGANYGYTF. The CDR3 DNA sequence: TGCAGCGTTGTCGGAGGGGAGGACCTCGGGGCTAACTATGGCTACACCTTC.